A single T cell receptor (beta chain) is shown here with its context. The data were obtained in a study of T cell changes during pregnancy in multiple sclerosis. V was trimmed by 2 bases and J by 4 bases, leaving 14 bases between them. Germline CDR1 reads GTSNPN; CDR2 reads SVGIG (reference sequence). The CDR3 spans 14 residues. The table came from immunoSEQ multiplex PCR; TCRdb's copy has only in-frame clones and leaves some out. This sample carries more than 80,000 clones, about 95% of them seen once, and the ten largest clones take more than 1%. The origin of this receptor is a female donor with multiple sclerosis, enrolled in a pregnancy study. The sequencing here drew on peripheral blood, taken in the second trimester of pregnancy. This rearrangement joins TRBV30 to TRBJ1-2; maybe TRBD1 (6 bases). CDR3 nucleotides: TGTGCCTGGAGTATCAGGTCAGGGGCCTATGGCTACACCTTC. It is translated as CAWSIRSGAYGYTF.